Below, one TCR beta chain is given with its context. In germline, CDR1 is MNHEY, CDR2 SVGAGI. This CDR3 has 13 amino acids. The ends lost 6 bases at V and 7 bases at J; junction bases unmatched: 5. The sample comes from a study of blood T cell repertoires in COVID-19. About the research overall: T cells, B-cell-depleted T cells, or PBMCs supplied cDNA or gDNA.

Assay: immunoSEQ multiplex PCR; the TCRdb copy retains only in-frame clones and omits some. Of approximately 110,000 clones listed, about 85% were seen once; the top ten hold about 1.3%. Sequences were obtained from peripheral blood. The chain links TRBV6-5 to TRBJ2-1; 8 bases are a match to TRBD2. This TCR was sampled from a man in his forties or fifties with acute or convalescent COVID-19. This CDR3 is CASRGTRQNEQFF. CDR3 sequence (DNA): TGTGCCAGCAGGGGGACTAGACAAAATGAGCAGTTCTTC.